This section outlines one T cell receptor beta chain sequence together with its context. Its target is unknown. This sample is part of a study of T cell responses to AZD1222 COVID-19 vaccine. General observations from the study: Spike as a whole was targeted by vaccine-associated CD4 TCRs, dominant at 160-218 and 743-854. Spike-specific TCR repertoires showed rising breadth and depth after two AZD1222 doses.

Produced via immunoSEQ multiplex PCR; TCRdb's table is partial and in-frame only. The sample lists around 90,000 clones, 80% to 90% occurring once. Here the sequenced sample was peripheral blood, taken on day 0 of AZD1222 vaccination. The sequence came from an adult in good health.

CDR3 in DNA: TGTGCCAGCAGCCAAGCGGCCGAAAAACTGTTTTTT. Translation: CASSQAAEKLFF. The rearrangement links TRBV3-1 (or the pseudogene TRBV3-2) to TRBJ1-4; D is undetermined. The CDR3 runs 12 residues. CDR1 and CDR2 from the germline V gene are LGHDT and YNNKEL (reference sequence). The V and J ends lost 1 base and 8 bases respectively, with 5 bases between them.